This T cell receptor beta chain was obtained from a study of vaccination effects on CD4 cells after COVID-19. On the study more broadly: Each culture well received a few million PBMC. These cells were then cultured in IMDM with roughly 9 IU/ml IL-2 and 8.5 to 10 ug/ml peptides.

After around nine days in culture, the CD4+ T cells were isolated. None of the vaccinated had previously contracted SARS-CoV-2, and their nucleocapsid antibodies tested negative. On both days 3 and 7, half of the culture medium was replaced with IL-2 medium. Data came from immunoSEQ multiplex PCR; TCRdb stores just in-frame clones and leaves some out. The table includes over 45,000 clones, about 67% detected once. General study results and limits: Clones from infection and from vaccination both contracted markedly late after vaccination.

There are a few counts of this clone. Its antigen is unidentified. The CDR3 has 15 amino acids. Germline loops: CDR1 KGHSH, CDR2 LQKENI. V was pared by 0 bases and J by 1 base, with 9 bases between. The TCR sequence derives from a human donor who received a COVID-19 vaccine. This chain joins TRBV18 and TRBJ1-1; TRBD1 is a possible D gene (5 bases). The sequencing used CD4+ T cells from PBMCs cultured without peptide, collected before COVID-19 vaccination. The CDR3 reads CASSPPGGENTEAFF. CDR3 nucleotides: TGTGCCAGCTCACCACCGGGAGGGGAGAACACTGAAGCTTTCTTT.